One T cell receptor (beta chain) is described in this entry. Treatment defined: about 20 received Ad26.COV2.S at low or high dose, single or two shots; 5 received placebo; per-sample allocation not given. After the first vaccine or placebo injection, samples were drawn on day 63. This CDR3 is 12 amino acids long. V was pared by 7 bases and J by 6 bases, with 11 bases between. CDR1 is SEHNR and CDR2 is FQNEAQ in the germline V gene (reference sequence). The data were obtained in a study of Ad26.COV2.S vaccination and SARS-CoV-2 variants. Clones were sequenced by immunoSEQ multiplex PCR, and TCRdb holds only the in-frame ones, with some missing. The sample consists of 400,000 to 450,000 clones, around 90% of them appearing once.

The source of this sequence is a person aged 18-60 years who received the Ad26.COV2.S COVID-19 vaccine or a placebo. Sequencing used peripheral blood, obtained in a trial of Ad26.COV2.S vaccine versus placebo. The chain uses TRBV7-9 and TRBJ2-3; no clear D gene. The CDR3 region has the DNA TGTGCCAGCACCCTCAACGCGGATACGCAGTATTTT. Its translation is CASTLNADTQYF.